A selection of T cell receptor beta chains follows, all from one sample in a study of blood T cells in healthy people across ages. TCRdb analysed the 5' RACE reads with MiXCR anew, one entry per CDR3 protein. Of about 1.6 million distinct CDR3 sequences in the sample, about 35% were seen once. What was sequenced was blood. The receptors come from a woman in her 30s in good health. Both conserved end residues are part of each CDR3. D genes are given only for firm matches. Only part of the rows carry a size: once, few, many, or a class if the clone is expanded.

J gene | D gene | V gene | clone size | CDR3 protein | CDR3 DNA
TRBJ2-3 | TRBD2 | TRBV7-6 | NA | CASSSWTSGGADTQYF | TGTGCCAGCAGCTCGTGGACTAGCGGGGGAGCAGATACGCAGTATTTT
TRBJ2-3 | TRBD1 | TRBV29-1 | few | CSVLGTENTDTQYF | TGCAGCGTCTTGGGGACAGAGAACACAGATACGCAGTATTTT
TRBJ1-3 | NA | TRBV7-9 | NA | CASSLSKETGNTIYF | TGTGCCAGCAGCTTAAGCAAGGAAACGGGAAACACCATATATTTT
TRBJ2-7 | TRBD2 | TRBV5-1 | NA | CASSLAGAGGTTYEQYF | TGCGCCAGCAGCTTGGCCGGAGCGGGGGGTACAACCTACGAGCAGTACTTC
TRBJ2-1 | TRBD2 | TRBV4-1 | NA | CASSPWSGSGNEQFF | TGCGCCAGCAGCCCCTGGAGCGGGAGTGGCAATGAGCAGTTCTTC
TRBJ2-1 | NA | TRBV7-8 | few | CASSLGVMPRNEQFF | TGTGCCAGCAGCTTAGGAGTTATGCCTCGAAATGAGCAGTTCTTC
TRBJ2-7 | NA | TRBV30 | few | CAWSRGPYEQYF | TGTGCCTGGAGTAGGGGCCCCTACGAGCAGTACTTC
TRBJ2-1 | NA | TRBV5-1 | few | CASSLIGQPYNEQFF | TGCGCCAGCAGCTTGATTGGACAGCCCTACAATGAGCAGTTCTTC
TRBJ2-7 | NA | TRBV7-9 | NA | CASSLVLGAEQYF | TGTGCCAGCAGCTTAGTTCTGGGAGCCGAGCAGTACTTC
TRBJ1-4 | NA | TRBV6-6 | many | CASSRTWTATNEKLFF | TGTGCCAGCAGTCGTACTTGGACAGCAACTAATGAAAAACTGTTTTTT
TRBJ2-1 | NA | TRBV20-1 | few | CSARIVATYNEQFF | TGCAGTGCTAGGATCGTGGCTACCTACAATGAGCAGTTCTTC
TRBJ2-1 | TRBD2 | TRBV3-1 | NA | CASSQVVAGGPEQFF | TGTGCCAGCAGCCAAGTCGTAGCGGGAGGGCCTGAGCAGTTCTTC
TRBJ2-5 | NA | TRBV9 | NA | CASSPQIVETQYF | TGTGCCAGCAGCCCTCAAATCGTAGAGACCCAGTACTTC
TRBJ2-1 | TRBD2 | TRBV29-1 | few | CSGGPSGPSYNEQFF | TGCAGCGGGGGCCCTAGCGGCCCTTCCTACAATGAGCAGTTCTTC
TRBJ2-1 | NA | TRBV27 | many | CASSFRGMPSSYNEQFF | TGTGCCAGCAGTTTCCGCGGGATGCCGTCGTCCTACAATGAGCAGTTCTTC
TRBJ2-7 | TRBD1 | TRBV7-2 | few | CASSSRGTAYEQYF | TGTGCCAGCAGCTCCAGAGGGACAGCTTACGAGCAGTACTTC
TRBJ2-5 | TRBD2 | TRBV4-2 | NA | CASSQEARGGQETQYF | TGTGCCAGCAGCCAAGAGGCGCGGGGGGGACAAGAGACCCAGTACTTC
TRBJ2-6 | NA | TRBV6-1 | NA | CASCDTAYSGANVLTF | TGTGCCAGCTGTGACACAGCCTACTCTGGGGCCAACGTCCTGACTTTC
TRBJ2-7 | TRBD2 | TRBV9 | few | CASSAYGTSIYEQYF | TGTGCCAGCAGCGCCTACGGGACTAGCATCTACGAGCAGTACTTC
TRBJ2-4 | NA | TRBV10-3 | NA | CAIGGTGTSGEQYF | TGTGCCATCGGGGGCACAGGAACCTCCGGGGAGCAGTACTTC
TRBJ2-1 | NA | TRBV29-1 | many | CSVEDVERIHYNEQFF | TGCAGCGTTGAAGATGTAGAGCGAATCCATTACAATGAGCAGTTCTTC
TRBJ2-5 | NA | TRBV28 | NA | CASSPKTAWQGFFETQYF | TGTGCCAGCAGCCCGAAAACTGCATGGCAGGGGTTTTTCGAGACCCAGTACTTC
TRBJ2-1 | TRBD1 | TRBV5-6 | NA | CASSFPGQGITEQFF | TGTGCCAGCAGCTTCCCGGGACAGGGGATCACTGAGCAGTTCTTC
TRBJ2-6 | NA | TRBV11-2 | few | CASSLILSGANVLTF | TGTGCCAGCAGCTTGATTCTCTCTGGGGCCAACGTCCTGACTTTC
TRBJ2-1 | NA | TRBV9 | NA | CASSVGAVAIGDNEQFF | TGTGCCAGCAGCGTAGGGGCCGTAGCGATAGGGGACAATGAGCAGTTCTTC
TRBJ1-5 | TRBD1 | TRBV2 | NA | CASSSLTGKAQHF | TGTGCCAGCAGTTCCCTGACAGGGAAAGCCCAGCATTTT
TRBJ2-3 | TRBD2 | TRBV4-1 | few | CASSPSNSGLDTQYF | TGCGCCAGCAGCCCATCGAATAGCGGGCTAGATACGCAGTATTTT
TRBJ2-1 | TRBD1 | TRBV10-3 | NA | CAIGELGTGNEQFF | TGTGCCATCGGTGAGCTAGGGACAGGCAATGAGCAGTTCTTC
TRBJ1-5 | TRBD1 | TRBV12-3/TRBV12-4 | many | CASSGQGNQPQHF | TGTGCCAGCAGCGGACAGGGGAATCAGCCCCAGCATTTT
TRBJ1-1 | TRBD1 | TRBV20-1 | many | CSGLPGQRNTEAFF | TGCAGCGGTCTTCCGGGACAGAGGAACACTGAAGCTTTCTTT
TRBJ2-3 | TRBD2 | TRBV20-1 | NA | CSARFAGGQAADTQYF | TGCAGTGCTAGGTTTGCGGGAGGCCAGGCAGCAGATACGCAGTATTTT
TRBJ2-3 | NA | TRBV7-9 | NA | CASTLGASGADTQYF | TGTGCCAGCACCCTAGGGGCCAGTGGCGCAGATACGCAGTATTTT
TRBJ2-3 | NA | TRBV20-1 | NA | CSARVGRLSTDTQYF | TGCAGTGCTAGAGTAGGGAGACTAAGCACAGATACGCAGTATTTT